The clone carrying this TCR beta chain has more than one count but fewer than ten. Its specificity is not known. The data are from a study of identical twins. General study findings and limits: Twins showed weaker excess sharing in their beta out-of-frame sequences. Invariant populations such as MAIT and iNKT cells could partly muddle zero-insertion analyses. An excess of low generation probability was shown by twin-shared out-of-frame alpha sequences. Instead of following the same donors, the conclusions were based on cross-sectional statistical analysis.

TCRdb redid the calling of the 5' RACE reads with MiXCR, one entry per CDR3 protein. The data show more than 650,000 distinct CDR3 sequences, roughly 6% seen once. This CDR3 is built from 16 residues. V lost 1 base, J lost 8 bases, and 2 bases stayed unmatched. Per germline, CDR1 LGHNT and CDR2 FRNRAP. The source of this sequence is a man aged 18 to 30 in good health. V and J are TRBV12-5 and TRBJ2-1; 16 bases map to TRBD2. The specimen was naive T cells sorted from blood. The CDR3 here is CASGLGGTSGRDEQFF. The DNA of the CDR3 is TGTGCTAGTGGTTTGGGAGGGACTAGCGGGAGGGATGAGCAGTTCTTC.